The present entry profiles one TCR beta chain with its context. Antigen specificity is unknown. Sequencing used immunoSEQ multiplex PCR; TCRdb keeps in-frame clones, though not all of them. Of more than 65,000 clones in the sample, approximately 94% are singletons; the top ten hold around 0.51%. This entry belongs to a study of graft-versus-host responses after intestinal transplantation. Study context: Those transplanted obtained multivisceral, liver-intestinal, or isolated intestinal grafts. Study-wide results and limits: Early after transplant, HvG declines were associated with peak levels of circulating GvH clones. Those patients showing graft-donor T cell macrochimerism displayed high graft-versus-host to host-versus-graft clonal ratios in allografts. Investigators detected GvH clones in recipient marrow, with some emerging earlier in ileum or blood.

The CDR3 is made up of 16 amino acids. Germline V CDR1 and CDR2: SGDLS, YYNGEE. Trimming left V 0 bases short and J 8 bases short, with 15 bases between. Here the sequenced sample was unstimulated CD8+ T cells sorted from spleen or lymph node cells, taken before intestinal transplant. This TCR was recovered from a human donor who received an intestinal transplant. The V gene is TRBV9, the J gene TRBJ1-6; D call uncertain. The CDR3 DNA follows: TGTGCCAGCAGCGTAGGTGGGGATATATCAGATTCACCCCTCCACTTT. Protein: CASSVGGDISDSPLHF.